The present entry profiles one T cell receptor beta chain with its context. Antigen unknown. The data were taken from a study of response to subunit inactivated influenza vaccine. Study-level findings and limits: That few new T cells are recruited by each seasonal influenza vaccination was the authors' suggestion.

TCRdb reanalysed the RT-PCR reads using MiXCR and keeps one entry per CDR3 protein. The repertoire holds about 800,000 distinct CDR3 sequences, with around 20% as singletons. With V trimmed by 5 bases and J by 3 bases, 3 bases remained unmatched. CDR1 ENHRY and CDR2 SYGVKD come from the germline V gene. The CDR3 contains 13 residues. The sequence was obtained from a man over 45 who received an inactivated influenza vaccine. This chain uses TRBV10-3 with TRBJ1-1, with TRBD1 matching over 7 bases. The sample here was PBMCs from blood, taken 4 to 6 days after vaccination. For the CDR3, the DNA is TGTGCCATCAGTTGGGACAGAGACACTGAAGCTTTCTTT. Its protein product is CAISWDRDTEAFF.